This T cell receptor (beta chain) emerged from a study of Tregs in tolerant kidney transplant recipients. Profiled with immunoSEQ multiplex PCR; TCRdb holds only in-frame clones, not every one. The data show over 50,000 clones, around 85% seen once. Worth noting for this clone: Its antigen is undetermined.

Findings of the study overall: Findings come from small patient numbers and require larger validation. In tolerant patients, donor-specific Tregs outgrew total Tregs, suggesting antigen-driven expansion. This study did not directly address biological reproducibility.

Germline CDR1 reads SNHLY; CDR2 reads FYNNEI. This CDR3 contains 15 residues. Deletions cut 4 bases from V and 2 bases from J, with 14 bases between. J is TRBJ1-2 and V is TRBV2; D is ambiguous. This sample comprised Tregs from blood, obtained before the transplant. This TCR derives from a human donor who received a combined kidney and bone marrow transplant. DNA of the CDR3: TGTGCCAGCAGTGTTCAGCGTACCCTCAACTATGGCTACACCTTC. Translating gives CASSVQRTLNYGYTF.